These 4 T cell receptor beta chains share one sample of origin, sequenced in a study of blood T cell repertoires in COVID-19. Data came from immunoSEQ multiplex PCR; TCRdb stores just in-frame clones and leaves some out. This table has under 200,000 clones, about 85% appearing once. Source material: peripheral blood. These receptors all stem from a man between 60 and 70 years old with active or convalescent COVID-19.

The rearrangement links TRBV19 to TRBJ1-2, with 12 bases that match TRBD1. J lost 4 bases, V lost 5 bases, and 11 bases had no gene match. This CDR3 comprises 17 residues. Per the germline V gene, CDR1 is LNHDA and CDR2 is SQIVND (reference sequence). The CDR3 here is CASSLRRDRGQGYGYTF. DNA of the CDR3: TGTGCCAGTAGTCTTCGCCGGGACAGGGGGCAAGGCTATGGCTACACCTTC.

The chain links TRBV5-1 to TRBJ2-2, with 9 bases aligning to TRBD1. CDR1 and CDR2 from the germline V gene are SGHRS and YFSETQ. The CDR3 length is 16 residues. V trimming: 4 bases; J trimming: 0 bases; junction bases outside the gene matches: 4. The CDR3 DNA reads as TGCGCCAGCAGCCCGGGACAGGGCACGAACACCGGGGAGCTGTTTTTT. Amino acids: CASSPGQGTNTGELFF.

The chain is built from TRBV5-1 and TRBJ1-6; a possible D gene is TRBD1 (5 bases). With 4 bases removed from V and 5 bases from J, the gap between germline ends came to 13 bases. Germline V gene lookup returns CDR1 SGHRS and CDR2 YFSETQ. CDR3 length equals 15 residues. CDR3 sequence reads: CASSPAPGDNSPLHF. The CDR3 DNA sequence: TGCGCCAGCAGCCCCGCTCCGGGGGATAATTCACCCCTCCACTTT. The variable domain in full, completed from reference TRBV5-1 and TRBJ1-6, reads KAGVTQTPRYLIKTRGQQVTLSCSPISGHRSVSWYQQTPGQGLQFLFEYFSETQRNKGNFPGRFSGRQFSNSRSEMNVSTLELGDSALYLCASSPAPGDNSPLHFGNGTRLTVT.

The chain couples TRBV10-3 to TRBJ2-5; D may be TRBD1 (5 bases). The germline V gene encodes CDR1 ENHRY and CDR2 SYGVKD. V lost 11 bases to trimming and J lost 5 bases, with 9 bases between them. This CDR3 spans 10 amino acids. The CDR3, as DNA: TGTGCCGTGGGGCTTGAGACCCAGTACTTC. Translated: CAVGLETQYF.